Listed below are T cell receptor beta chains from one sample, sequenced in a study of cytomegalovirus exposure and HLA in healthy donors. The data were produced by immunoSEQ multiplex PCR, yet TCRdb's version contains in-frame clones alone and is incomplete. The sample contains 75,000 to 95,000 clones, roughly 84% of which appear only once. Material for sequencing was PBMCs. The receptors were gathered from a man between 18 and 35 years old in good health and CMV-seronegative. The CDR3 runs from the conserved cysteine through the conserved F or W. The D gene is left open where the match is weak. Size is omitted from some rows. Given values are once, few, many or a class for expanded clones.

cdr3_aa,cdr3_nt,clone_size,j_call,d_call,v_call
CASSSWPSTTGQYF,TGTGCCAGCAGTTCATGGCCTTCCACTACCGGGCAGTACTTC,-,TRBJ2-7,-,TRBV6-5
CASNGTPDTQYF,TGTGCCAGCAACGGGACTCCAGATACGCAGTATTTT,-,TRBJ2-3,-,TRBV28
CASYASRQGTEAFF,TGTGCCAGCTATGCTTCCAGACAGGGCACTGAAGCTTTCTTT,once,TRBJ1-1,TRBD1,TRBV6-5
CASSEAQTGELFF,TGTGCCAGCAGTGAAGCGCAGACCGGGGAGCTGTTTTTT,-,TRBJ2-2,-,TRBV6-1
CASRGTGAVGGPVYNEQFF,TGTGCCAGCAGGGGAACAGGGGCAGTAGGCGGACCCGTCTACAATGAGCAGTTCTTC,once,TRBJ2-1,TRBD1,TRBV7-9
CAWSHRTGAYEQYF,TGTGCCTGGAGCCACAGGACAGGGGCTTACGAGCAGTACTTC,-,TRBJ2-7,TRBD1,TRBV30
CSVRTSGRGYEQYF,TGCAGCGTAAGGACTAGCGGGAGAGGTTACGAGCAGTACTTC,-,TRBJ2-7,TRBD2,TRBV29-1
CASNRGGYGYTF,TGTGCCAGCAATCGGGGAGGCTATGGCTACACCTTC,-,TRBJ1-2,-,TRBV6-1
CASSELPGQGNGELFF,TGTGCCAGTAGCGAATTACCGGGACAGGGGAACGGGGAGCTGTTTTTT,once,TRBJ2-2,TRBD1,TRBV19
CAWSVRSWRPYTGELFF,TGTGCCTGGAGTGTACGATCCTGGCGGCCTTACACCGGGGAGCTGTTTTTT,-,TRBJ2-2,-,TRBV30
CASNLAGGPYEQYF,TGTGCCAGCAACCTAGCGGGAGGGCCATACGAGCAGTACTTC,-,TRBJ2-7,TRBD2,TRBV6-1
CASDRGLGGYTF,TGTGCCAGTGACAGGGGATTGGGGGGCTACACCTTC,-,TRBJ1-2,TRBD1,TRBV28
CASSGREQFF,TGCGCCAGCAGCGGGAGAGAGCAGTTCTTC,-,TRBJ2-1,-,TRBV5-1
CASSFRGQGAVKTEAFF,TGCGCCAGCAGCTTTAGGGGGCAGGGGGCGGTGAAGACTGAAGCTTTCTTT,-,TRBJ1-1,TRBD1,TRBV5-1
CASSPRLARYSETQYF,TGTGCCAGCAGCCCTCGTCTAGCAAGATATTCTGAGACCCAGTACTTC,-,TRBJ2-5,-,TRBV9
CASSSAGNGEQFF,TGTGCCAGCAGTTCGGCAGGGAATGGTGAGCAGTTCTTC,-,TRBJ2-1,-,TRBV6-5
CASSVDSGVYNEQFF,TGTGCCAGCAGCGTAGACAGCGGGGTATACAATGAGCAGTTCTTC,-,TRBJ2-1,TRBD2,TRBV9
CASSLGLHNEQFF,TGTGCCAGCAGCTTAGGGCTCCACAATGAGCAGTTCTTC,-,TRBJ2-1,-,TRBV7-6
CASSQYAGDEQFF,TGCGCCAGCAGCCAGTACGCGGGAGATGAGCAGTTCTTC,-,TRBJ2-1,TRBD2,TRBV4-1
CSPTLRQGAVYGYTF,TGCAGCCCAACCCTGCGACAGGGGGCTGTATATGGCTACACCTTC,-,TRBJ1-2,TRBD1,TRBV29-1
CATSRAGTFPDTQYF,TGTGCCACCAGCAGAGCGGGAACCTTTCCGGATACGCAGTATTTT,once,TRBJ2-3,-,TRBV15
CASRPSSVGYTF,TGTGCCAGCAGACCTTCGAGTGTCGGCTACACCTTC,-,TRBJ1-2,-,TRBV6-1
CSFRGQGFRTDTQYF,TGCAGCTTCCGGGGACAGGGGTTTCGCACAGATACGCAGTATTTT,-,TRBJ2-3,TRBD1,TRBV29-1
CAISEASDYEQYF,TGTGCCATCAGTGAGGCTAGCGACTACGAGCAGTACTTC,-,TRBJ2-7,-,TRBV10-3
CASSLGTGRDYGYTF,TGCGCCAGCAGCTTGGGGACAGGGAGGGACTATGGCTACACCTTC,-,TRBJ1-2,TRBD1,TRBV5-1
CASSPGQAVTDTQYF,TGTGCCAGCAGCCCTGGACAGGCGGTCACAGATACGCAGTATTTT,-,TRBJ2-3,TRBD1,TRBV27
CASSLEGNTDTQYF,TGCGCCAGCAGCCTAGAGGGAAACACAGATACGCAGTATTTT,-,TRBJ2-3,-,TRBV5-1
CASSPGTSGSYEQYF,TGTGCCAGCAGCCCTGGGACTAGCGGCTCCTACGAGCAGTACTTC,-,TRBJ2-7,TRBD2,TRBV7-2
CASSTQGGMNTEAFF,TGTGCCAGCAGCACACAGGGGGGCATGAACACTGAAGCTTTCTTT,few,TRBJ1-1,TRBD1,TRBV5-4
CASSYQQGSAYGYTF,TGTGCCAGCAGTTACCAACAGGGTTCGGCCTATGGCTACACCTTC,once,TRBJ1-2,-,TRBV6-6
CASSVRTIGTSGTDTQYF,TGTGCCAGCAGCGTTAGGACTATCGGTACTTCGGGCACAGATACGCAGTATTTT,-,TRBJ2-3,-,TRBV9
CASSESSDQPQHF,TGTGCCAGCAGTGAATCCTCAGATCAGCCCCAGCATTTT,-,TRBJ1-5,-,TRBV6-1
CASSLTYPPNEQYF,TGTGCCAGCAGCTTAACCTACCCGCCCAACGAGCAGTACTTC,-,TRBJ2-7,-,TRBV11-2
CASSMRFEVLAGGPRGYEQYF,TGTGCCAGTAGTATGAGGTTTGAGGTGTTGGCGGGAGGGCCGAGGGGTTACGAGCAGTACTTC,-,TRBJ2-7,TRBD2,TRBV19
CASSQETGWEYGYTF,TGCGCCAGCAGCCAAGAAACAGGGTGGGAATATGGCTACACCTTC,-,TRBJ1-2,-,TRBV4-1
CASSRGQGRGLHEQYF,TGTGCCAGCAGCCGGGGACAGGGAAGGGGGTTACACGAGCAGTACTTC,-,TRBJ2-7,TRBD1,TRBV7-9
CASSHRGGSGNTIYF,TGTGCCAGCAGCCACCGAGGAGGCTCTGGAAACACCATATATTTT,few,TRBJ1-3,-,TRBV13
CASRRQGHGYEQYF,TGTGCCAGCAGACGACAGGGCCATGGGTACGAGCAGTACTTC,once,TRBJ2-7,TRBD1,TRBV27
CASSPGTGGYPEAFF,TGTGCCAGCAGTCCCGGGACAGGGGGGTACCCTGAAGCTTTCTTT,-,TRBJ1-1,TRBD1,TRBV6-5
CASQDRTLNTEAFF,TGTGCCAGCCAAGACAGGACCTTGAACACTGAAGCTTTCTTT,few,TRBJ1-1,-,TRBV19